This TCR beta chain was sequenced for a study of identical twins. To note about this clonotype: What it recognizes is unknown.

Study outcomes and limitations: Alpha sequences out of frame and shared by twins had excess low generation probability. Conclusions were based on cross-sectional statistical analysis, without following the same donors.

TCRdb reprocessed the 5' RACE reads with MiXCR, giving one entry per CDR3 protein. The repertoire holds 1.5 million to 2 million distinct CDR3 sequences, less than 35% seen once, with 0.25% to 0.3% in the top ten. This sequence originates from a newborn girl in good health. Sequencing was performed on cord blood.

The chain's CDR3 is CSARPGTGWSPLHF. CDR3 nucleotide sequence: TGCAGTGCTAGACCCGGGACAGGGTGGTCACCCCTCCACTTT. The chain couples TRBV20-1 to TRBJ1-6, with 9 bases matching TRBD1. The J segment lost 10 bases and the V segment lost 2 bases, leaving 6 bases of the junction unmatched. CDR3 length: 14 amino acids. In germline, CDR1 is DFQATT, CDR2 SNEGSKA (reference sequence).